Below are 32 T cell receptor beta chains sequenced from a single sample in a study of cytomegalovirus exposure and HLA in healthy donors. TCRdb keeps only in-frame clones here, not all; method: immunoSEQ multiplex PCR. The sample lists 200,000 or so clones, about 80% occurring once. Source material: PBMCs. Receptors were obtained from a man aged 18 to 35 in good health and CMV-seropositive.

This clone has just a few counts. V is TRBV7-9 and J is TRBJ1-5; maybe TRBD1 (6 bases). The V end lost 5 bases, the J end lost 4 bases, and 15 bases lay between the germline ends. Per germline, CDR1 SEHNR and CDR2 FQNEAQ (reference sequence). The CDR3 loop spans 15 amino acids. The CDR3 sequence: CASSEQGSVNQPQHF. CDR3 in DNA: TGTGCCAGCAGCGAACAGGGATCTGTTAATCAGCCCCAGCATTTT.

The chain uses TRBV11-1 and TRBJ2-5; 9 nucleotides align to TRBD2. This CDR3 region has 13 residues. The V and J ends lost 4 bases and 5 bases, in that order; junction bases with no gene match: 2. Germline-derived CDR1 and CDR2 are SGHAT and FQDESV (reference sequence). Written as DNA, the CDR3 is TGTGCCAGCAGCTGGACTAGCGAGGAGACCCAGTACTTC. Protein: CASSWTSEETQYF.

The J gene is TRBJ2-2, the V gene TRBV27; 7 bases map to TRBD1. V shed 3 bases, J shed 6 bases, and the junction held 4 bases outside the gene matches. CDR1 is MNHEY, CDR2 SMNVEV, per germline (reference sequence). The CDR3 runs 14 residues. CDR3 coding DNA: TGTGCCAGCAGTTTTACAGGGGTTCCCGGGGAGCTGTTTTTT. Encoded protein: CASSFTGVPGELFF.

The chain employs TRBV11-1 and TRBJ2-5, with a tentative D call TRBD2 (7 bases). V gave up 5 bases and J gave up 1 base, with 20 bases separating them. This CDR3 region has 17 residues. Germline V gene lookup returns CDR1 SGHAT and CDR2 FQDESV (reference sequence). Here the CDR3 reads CASSLSGGRGIQETQYF. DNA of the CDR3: TGTGCCAGCAGCCTCTCGGGGGGCAGGGGAATCCAAGAGACCCAGTACTTC.

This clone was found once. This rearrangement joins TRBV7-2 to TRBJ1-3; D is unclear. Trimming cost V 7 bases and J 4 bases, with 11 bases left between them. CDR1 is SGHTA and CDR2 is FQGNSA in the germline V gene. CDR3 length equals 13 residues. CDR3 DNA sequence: TGTGCCAGCACTCTTTTACAGGGAAACACCATATATTTT. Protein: CASTLLQGNTIYF. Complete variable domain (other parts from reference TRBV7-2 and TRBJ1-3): GAGVSQSPSNKVTEKGKDVELRCDPISGHTALYWYRQSLGQGLEFLIYFQGNSAPDKSGLPSDRFSAERTGGSVSTLTIQRTQQEDSAVYLCASTLLQGNTIYFGEGSWLTVV.

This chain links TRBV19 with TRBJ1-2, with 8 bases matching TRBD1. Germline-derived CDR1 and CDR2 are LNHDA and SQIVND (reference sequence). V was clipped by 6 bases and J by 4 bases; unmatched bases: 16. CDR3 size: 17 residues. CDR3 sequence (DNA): TGTGCCAGTAGCCTCCCGGGTGCCGGGACAGGTGTCTATGGCTACACCTTC. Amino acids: CASSLPGAGTGVYGYTF.

The CDR3 DNA follows: TGTGCCAGCAGCTTGGGGGGCTCCGAGCAGTACTTC. It codes for CASSLGGSEQYF. The rearrangement joins TRBV5-6 to TRBJ2-7; D perhaps matches TRBD1 (5 bases). There are 12 residues in the CDR3. V lost 0 bases and J 6 bases, leaving 7 bases between the germline ends. Germline CDR1 SGHDT, CDR2 YYEEEE.

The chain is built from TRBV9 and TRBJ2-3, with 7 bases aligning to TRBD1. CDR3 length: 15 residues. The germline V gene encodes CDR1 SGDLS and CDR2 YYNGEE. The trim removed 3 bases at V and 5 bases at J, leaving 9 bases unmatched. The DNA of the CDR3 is TGTGCCAGCAGCGACAGGGGTTATGTGAGAGATACGCAGTATTTT. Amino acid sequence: CASSDRGYVRDTQYF.

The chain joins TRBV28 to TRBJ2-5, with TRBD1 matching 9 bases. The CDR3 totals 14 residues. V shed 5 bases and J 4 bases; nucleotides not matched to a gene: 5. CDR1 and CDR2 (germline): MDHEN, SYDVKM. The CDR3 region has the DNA TGTGCCAGCAGTCCAGGACAGGGGCGAGAGACCCAGTACTTC. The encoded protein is CASSPGQGRETQYF.

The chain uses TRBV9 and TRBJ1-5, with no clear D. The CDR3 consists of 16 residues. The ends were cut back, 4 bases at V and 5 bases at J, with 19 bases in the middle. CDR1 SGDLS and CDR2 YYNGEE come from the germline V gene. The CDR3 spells CASSPTGSGGDQPQHF. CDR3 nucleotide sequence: TGTGCCAGCAGCCCCACCGGCAGTGGCGGGGATCAGCCCCAGCATTTT.

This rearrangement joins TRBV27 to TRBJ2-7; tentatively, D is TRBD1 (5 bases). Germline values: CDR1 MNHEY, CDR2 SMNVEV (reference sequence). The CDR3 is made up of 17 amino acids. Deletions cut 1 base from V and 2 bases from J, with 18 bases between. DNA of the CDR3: TGTGCCAGCAGTTTATTGGTGGGGCAGCCTAACCCCTACGAGCAGTACTTC. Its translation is CASSLLVGQPNPYEQYF.

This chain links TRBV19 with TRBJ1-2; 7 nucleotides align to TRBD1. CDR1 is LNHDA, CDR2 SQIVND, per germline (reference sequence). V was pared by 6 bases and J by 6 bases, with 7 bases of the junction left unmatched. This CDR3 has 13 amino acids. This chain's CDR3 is CASRNRDSHGYTF. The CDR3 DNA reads TGTGCCAGTAGGAACCGGGACAGCCATGGCTACACCTTC.

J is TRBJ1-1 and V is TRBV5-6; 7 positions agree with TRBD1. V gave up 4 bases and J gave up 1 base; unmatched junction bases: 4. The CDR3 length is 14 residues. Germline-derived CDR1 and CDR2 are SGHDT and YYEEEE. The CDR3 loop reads CASSLGQANTEAFF. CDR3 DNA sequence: TGTGCCAGCAGCCTTGGACAGGCGAACACTGAAGCTTTCTTT.

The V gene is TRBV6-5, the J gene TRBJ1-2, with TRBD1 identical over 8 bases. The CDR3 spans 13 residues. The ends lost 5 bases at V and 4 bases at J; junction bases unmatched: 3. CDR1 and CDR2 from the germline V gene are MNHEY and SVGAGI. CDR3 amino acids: CASSPGQVYGYTF. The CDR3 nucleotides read TGTGCCAGCAGTCCGGGACAGGTCTATGGCTACACCTTC.

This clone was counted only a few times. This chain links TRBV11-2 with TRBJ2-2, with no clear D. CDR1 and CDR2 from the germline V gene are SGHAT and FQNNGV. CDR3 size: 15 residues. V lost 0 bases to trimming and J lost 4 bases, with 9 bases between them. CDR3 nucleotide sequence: TGTGCCAGCAGCTTAGATCTTCTAGTCACCGGGGAGCTGTTTTTT. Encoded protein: CASSLDLLVTGELFF.

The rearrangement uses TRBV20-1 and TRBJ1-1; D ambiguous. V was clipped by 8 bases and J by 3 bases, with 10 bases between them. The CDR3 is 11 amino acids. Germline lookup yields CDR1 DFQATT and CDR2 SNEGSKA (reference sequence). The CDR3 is CSSASDTEAFF. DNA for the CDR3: TGCAGTTCAGCGAGTGACACTGAAGCTTTCTTT.

Here the CDR3 DNA reads TGTGCCAGCAGCCCAGTACTAGCGGGAGTAGGGGACGAGCAGTACTTC. Translated: CASSPVLAGVGDEQYF. The chain links TRBV11-2 to TRBJ2-7, with 11 bases that match TRBD2. The germline gives CDR1 SGHAT, CDR2 FQNNGV. CDR3 length: 16 amino acids. Trimming at V came to 5 bases and at J to 5 bases, leaving 11 bases not matched to a gene.

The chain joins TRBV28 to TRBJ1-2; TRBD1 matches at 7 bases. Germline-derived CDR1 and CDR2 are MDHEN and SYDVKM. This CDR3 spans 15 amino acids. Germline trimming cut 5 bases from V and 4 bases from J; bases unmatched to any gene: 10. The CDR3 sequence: CASSPQGPKVYGYTF. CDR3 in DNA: TGTGCCAGCAGTCCACAGGGGCCAAAGGTCTATGGCTACACCTTC.

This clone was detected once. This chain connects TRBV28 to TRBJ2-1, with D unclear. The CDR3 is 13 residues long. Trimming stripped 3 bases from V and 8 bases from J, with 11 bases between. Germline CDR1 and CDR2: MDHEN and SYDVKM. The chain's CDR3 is CASSFLPQDEQFF. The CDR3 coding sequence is TGTGCCAGCAGTTTCCTCCCTCAGGATGAGCAGTTCTTC.

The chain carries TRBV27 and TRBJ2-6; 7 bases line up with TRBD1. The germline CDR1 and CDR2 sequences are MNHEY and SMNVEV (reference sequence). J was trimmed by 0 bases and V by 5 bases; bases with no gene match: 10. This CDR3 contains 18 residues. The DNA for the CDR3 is TGTGCCAGCAGTAGCCGGGACAGTCCCGACTCTGGGGCCAACGTCCTGACTTTC. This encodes CASSSRDSPDSGANVLTF.

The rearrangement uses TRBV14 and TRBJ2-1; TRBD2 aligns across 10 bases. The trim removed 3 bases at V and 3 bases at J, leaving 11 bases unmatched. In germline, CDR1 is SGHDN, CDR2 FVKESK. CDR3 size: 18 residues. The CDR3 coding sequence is TGTGCCAGCAGCCAGTCCTCAACTAGCGGGGTATACTACAATGAGCAGTTCTTC. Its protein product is CASSQSSTSGVYYNEQFF. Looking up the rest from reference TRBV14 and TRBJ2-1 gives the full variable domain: EAGVTQFPSHSVIEKGQTVTLRCDPISGHDNLYWYRRVMGKEIKFLLHFVKESKQDESGMPNNRFLAERTGGTYSTLKVQPAELEDSGVYFCASSQSSTSGVYYNEQFFGPGTRLTVL.

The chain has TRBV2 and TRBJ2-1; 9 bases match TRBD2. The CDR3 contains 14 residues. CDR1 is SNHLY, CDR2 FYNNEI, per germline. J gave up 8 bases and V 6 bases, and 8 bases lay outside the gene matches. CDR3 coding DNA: TGTGCCAGCAGGGTAGCTAGCGGGGCCCATGAGCAGTTCTTC. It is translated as CASRVASGAHEQFF.

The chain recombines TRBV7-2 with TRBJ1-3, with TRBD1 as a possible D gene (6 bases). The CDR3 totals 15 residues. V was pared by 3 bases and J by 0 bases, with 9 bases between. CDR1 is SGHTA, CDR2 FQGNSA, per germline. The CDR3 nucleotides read TGTGCCAGCAGCTTCGACAGGTTCTCTGGAAACACCATATATTTT. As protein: CASSFDRFSGNTIYF.

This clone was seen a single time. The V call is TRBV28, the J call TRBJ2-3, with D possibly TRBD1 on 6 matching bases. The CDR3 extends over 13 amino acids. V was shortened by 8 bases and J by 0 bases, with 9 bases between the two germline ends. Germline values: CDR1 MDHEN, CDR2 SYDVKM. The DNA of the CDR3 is TGTGCCAGCCGAGACAGGAGCACAGATACGCAGTATTTT. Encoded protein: CASRDRSTDTQYF.

The CDR3 spells CASSPLRDRGRVRNTEAFF. The CDR3 region has the DNA TGTGCCAGCTCACCGCTCCGGGACAGGGGAAGGGTTCGGAACACTGAAGCTTTCTTT. This chain links TRBV18 with TRBJ1-1, with 10 bases aligning to TRBD1. Per germline, CDR1 KGHSH and CDR2 LQKENI. V lost 3 bases and J lost 1; bases outside the gene matches: 14. The length of the CDR3 is 19 residues.

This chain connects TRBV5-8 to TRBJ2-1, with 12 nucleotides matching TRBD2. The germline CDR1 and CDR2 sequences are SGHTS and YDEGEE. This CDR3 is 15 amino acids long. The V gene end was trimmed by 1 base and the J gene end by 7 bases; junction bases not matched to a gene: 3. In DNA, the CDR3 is TGTGCCAGCAGCTTGCCTAGCGGGAGGGGTAATGAGCAGTTCTTC. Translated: CASSLPSGRGNEQFF.

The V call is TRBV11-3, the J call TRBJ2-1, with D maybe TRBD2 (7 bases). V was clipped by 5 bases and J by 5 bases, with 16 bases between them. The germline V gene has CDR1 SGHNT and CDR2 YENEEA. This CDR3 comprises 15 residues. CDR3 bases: TGTGCCAGCAGCCAAGAGGGGGGAGGGAACAATGAGCAGTTCTTC. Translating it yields CASSQEGGGNNEQFF. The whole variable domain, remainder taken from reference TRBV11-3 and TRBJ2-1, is EAGVVQSPRYKIIEKKQPVAFWCNPISGHNTLYWYLQNLGQGPELLIRYENEEAVDDSQLPKDRFSAERLKGVDSTLKIQPAELGDSAVYLCASSQEGGGNNEQFFGPGTRLTVL.

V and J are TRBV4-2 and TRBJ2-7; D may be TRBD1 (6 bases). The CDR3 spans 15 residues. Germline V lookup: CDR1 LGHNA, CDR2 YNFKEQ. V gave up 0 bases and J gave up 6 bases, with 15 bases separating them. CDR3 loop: CASSQDLSGVVEQYF. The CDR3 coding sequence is TGTGCCAGCAGCCAAGATCTTTCAGGGGTGGTCGAGCAGTACTTC.

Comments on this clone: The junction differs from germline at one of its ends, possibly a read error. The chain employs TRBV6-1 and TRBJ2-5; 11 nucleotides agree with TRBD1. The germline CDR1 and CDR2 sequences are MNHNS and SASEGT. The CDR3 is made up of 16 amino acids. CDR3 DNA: TGTACCAGCAGTGAAACTGCGGGACAGGGGGGAGAGACCCAGTACTTC. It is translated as CTSSETAGQGGETQYF.

The CDR3 coding sequence is TGTGCCAGCAGCCAGGCACTAGCGGCCTCCTACGAGCAGTACTTC. Protein sequence: CASSQALAASYEQYF. The chain employs TRBV4-2 and TRBJ2-7; 8 bases align to TRBD2. The CDR3 is made up of 15 amino acids. Germline V lookup: CDR1 LGHNA, CDR2 YNFKEQ. V lost 3 bases, J lost 0 bases, and 4 bases stayed unmatched.

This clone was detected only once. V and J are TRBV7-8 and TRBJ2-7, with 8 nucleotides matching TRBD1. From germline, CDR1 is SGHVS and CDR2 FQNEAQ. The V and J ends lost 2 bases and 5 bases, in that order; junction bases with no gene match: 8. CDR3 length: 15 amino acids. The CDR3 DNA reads TGTGCCAGCAGCTTATTCAGGGGGCTCAGGGACGAGCAGTACTTC. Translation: CASSLFRGLRDEQYF.

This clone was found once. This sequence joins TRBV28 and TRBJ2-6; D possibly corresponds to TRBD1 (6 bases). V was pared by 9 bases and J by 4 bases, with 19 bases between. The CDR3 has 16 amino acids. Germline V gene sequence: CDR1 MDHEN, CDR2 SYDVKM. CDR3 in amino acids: CASPPSGVRGANVLTF. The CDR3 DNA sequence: TGTGCCAGTCCCCCCTCAGGGGTGAGAGGGGCCAACGTCCTGACTTTC.